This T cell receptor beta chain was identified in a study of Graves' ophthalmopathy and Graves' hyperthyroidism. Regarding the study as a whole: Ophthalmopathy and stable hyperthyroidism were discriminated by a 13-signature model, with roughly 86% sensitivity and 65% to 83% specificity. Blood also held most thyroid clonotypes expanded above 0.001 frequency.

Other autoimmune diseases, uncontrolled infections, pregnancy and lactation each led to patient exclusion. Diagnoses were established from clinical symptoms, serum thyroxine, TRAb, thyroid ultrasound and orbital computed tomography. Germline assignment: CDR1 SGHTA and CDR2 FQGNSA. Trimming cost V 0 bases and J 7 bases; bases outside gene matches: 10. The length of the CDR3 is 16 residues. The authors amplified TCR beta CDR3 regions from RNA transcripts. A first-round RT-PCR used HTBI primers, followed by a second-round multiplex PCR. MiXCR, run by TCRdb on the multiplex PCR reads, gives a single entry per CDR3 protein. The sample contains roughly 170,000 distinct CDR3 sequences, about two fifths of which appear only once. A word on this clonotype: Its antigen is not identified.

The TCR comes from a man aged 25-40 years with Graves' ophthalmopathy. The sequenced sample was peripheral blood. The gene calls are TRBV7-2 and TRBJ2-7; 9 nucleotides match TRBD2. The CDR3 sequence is CASSLAGTSPRVEQYF. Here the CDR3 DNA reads TGTGCCAGCAGCTTAGCAGGGACTAGCCCCCGAGTGGAGCAGTACTTC. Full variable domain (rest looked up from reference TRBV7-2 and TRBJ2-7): GAGVSQSPSNKVTEKGKDVELRCDPISGHTALYWYRQSLGQGLEFLIYFQGNSAPDKSGLPSDRFSAERTGGSVSTLTIQRTQQEDSAVYLCASSLAGTSPRVEQYFGPGTRLTVT.